The clone carrying this TCR beta chain was observed a handful of times. This record comes from a study of T cells in Graves' hyperthyroidism and ophthalmopathy. V was pared by 3 bases and J by 13 bases, with 16 bases between. The CDR3 contains 13 residues. Germline V gene lookup returns CDR1 MNHEY and CDR2 SMNVEV (reference sequence). The authors took PBMCs from 10 ml fresh peripheral blood. Amplified TCR beta CDR3 regions came from RNA transcripts. The TCR CDR3 was amplified in a first-round RT-PCR using the HTBI primer set. TCRdb ran MiXCR on the multiplex PCR reads and lists one entry per CDR3 protein. The sample lists hundreds of thousands of distinct CDR3 sequences, around a fifth seen once, with about 53% in the top ten.

This TCR derives from a woman aged 70-85 years with Graves' ophthalmopathy. The genes are TRBV27 and TRBJ1-5; unclear D gene. The source material was blood. The CDR3 loop is CASSFVGGRVQHF. In DNA form, the CDR3 reads TGTGCCAGCAGTTTCGTCGGCGGGAGGGTGCAGCATTTT.